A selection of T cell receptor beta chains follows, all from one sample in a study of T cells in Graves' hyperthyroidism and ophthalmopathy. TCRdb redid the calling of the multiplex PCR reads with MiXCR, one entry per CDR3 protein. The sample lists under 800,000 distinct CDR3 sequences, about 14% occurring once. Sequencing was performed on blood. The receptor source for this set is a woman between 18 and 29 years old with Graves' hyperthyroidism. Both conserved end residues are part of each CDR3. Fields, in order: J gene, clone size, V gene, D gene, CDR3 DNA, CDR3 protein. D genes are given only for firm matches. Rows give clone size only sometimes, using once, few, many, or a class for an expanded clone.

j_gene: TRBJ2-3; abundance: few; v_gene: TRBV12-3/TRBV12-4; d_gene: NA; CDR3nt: TGTGCCACCCCCCGAGGTCAAAATACCACAGATACGCAGTATTTT; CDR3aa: CATPRGQNTTDTQYF
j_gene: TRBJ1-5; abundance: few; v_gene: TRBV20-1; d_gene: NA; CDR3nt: TGCAGTGCTAAGGTCGAAGGGGGTCAGCCCCAGCATTTT; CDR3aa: CSAKVEGGQPQHF
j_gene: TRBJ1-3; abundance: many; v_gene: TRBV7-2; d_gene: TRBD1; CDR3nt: TGTGCCAGCAGCTCGGACAGGCCCTCTGGAAACACCATATATTTT; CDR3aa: CASSSDRPSGNTIYF
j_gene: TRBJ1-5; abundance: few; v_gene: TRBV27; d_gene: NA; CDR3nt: TGTGCCAGCAGAGGAGCCAATCAGCCCCAGCATTTT; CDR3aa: CASRGANQPQHF
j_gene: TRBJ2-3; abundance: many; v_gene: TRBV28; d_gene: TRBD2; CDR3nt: TGTGCCAGCAGTAAATGGACTAGCGGGAACACAGATACGCAGTATTTT; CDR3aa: CASSKWTSGNTDTQYF
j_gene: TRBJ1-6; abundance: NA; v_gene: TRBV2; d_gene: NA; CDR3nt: TGTGCCAGCAGTGGTACGCCAGGCTCCTATAATTCACCCCTCCACTTT; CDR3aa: CASSGTPGSYNSPLHF
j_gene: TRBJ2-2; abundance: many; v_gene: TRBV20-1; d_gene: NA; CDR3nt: TGCAGTGCTTCCCGGTGGGGCGGGACGAACACCGGGGAGCTGTTTTTT; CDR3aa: CSASRWGGTNTGELFF
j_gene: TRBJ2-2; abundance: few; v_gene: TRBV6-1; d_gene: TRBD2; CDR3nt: TGTGCCAGCAGTCGTACCGGGACTAGCGGGATCACCGGGGAGCTGTTTTTT; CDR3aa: CASSRTGTSGITGELFF
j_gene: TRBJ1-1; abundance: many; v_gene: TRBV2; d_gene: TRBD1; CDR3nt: TGTGCCAGCAACCGACAGGGAGGAAGGAACACTGAAGCTTTCTTT; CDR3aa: CASNRQGGRNTEAFF
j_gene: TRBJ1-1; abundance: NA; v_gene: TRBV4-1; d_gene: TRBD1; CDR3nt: TGCGCCAGCAGCACTACAGGGGGGATACCTGAAGCTTTCTTT; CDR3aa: CASSTTGGIPEAFF
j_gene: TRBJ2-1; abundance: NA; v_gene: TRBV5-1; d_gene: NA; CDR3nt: TGCGCCAGCAGCTTCGAGCCGCTCTCCTACAATGAGCAGTTCTTC; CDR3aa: CASSFEPLSYNEQFF
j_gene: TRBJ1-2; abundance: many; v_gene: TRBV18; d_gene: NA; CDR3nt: TGTGCCAGCTCAACCCTACAGAGTAACTATGGCTACACCTTC; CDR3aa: CASSTLQSNYGYTF
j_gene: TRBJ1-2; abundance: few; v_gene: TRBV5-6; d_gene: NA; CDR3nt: TGTGCCAGCAGCTTGGTCGCAGATGGCTACACCTTC; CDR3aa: CASSLVADGYTF
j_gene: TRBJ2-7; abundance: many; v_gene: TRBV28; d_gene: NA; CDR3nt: TGTGCCAGCAGTTCCTTCTACGAGCAGTACTTC; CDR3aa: CASSSFYEQYF
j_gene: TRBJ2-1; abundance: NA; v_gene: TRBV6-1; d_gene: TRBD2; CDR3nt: TGTGCCAGCAGCCCCCTAGCGGGAGTAGGTATGAGCTACAATGAGCAGTTCTTC; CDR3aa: CASSPLAGVGMSYNEQFF
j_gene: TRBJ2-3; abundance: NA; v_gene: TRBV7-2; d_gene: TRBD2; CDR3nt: TGTGCCAGCAGCTTAGCGGGGGGTTTAGCGGGAGGGGCCCCGGATACGCAGTATTTT; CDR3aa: CASSLAGGLAGGAPDTQYF